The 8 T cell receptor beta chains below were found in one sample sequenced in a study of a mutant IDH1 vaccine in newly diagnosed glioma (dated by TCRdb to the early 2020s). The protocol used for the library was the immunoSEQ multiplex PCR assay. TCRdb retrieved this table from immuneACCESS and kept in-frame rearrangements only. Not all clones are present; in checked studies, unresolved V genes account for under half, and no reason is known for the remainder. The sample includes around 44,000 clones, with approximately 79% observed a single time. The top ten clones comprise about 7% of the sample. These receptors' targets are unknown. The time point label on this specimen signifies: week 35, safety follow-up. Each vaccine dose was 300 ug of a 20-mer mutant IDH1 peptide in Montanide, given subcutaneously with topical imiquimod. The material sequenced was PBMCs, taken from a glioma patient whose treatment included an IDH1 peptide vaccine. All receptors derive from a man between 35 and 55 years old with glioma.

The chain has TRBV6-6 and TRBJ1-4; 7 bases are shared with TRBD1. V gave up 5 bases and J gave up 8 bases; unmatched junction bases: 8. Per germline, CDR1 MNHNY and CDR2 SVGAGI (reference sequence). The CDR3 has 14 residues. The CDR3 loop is CASSPRQGREKLFF. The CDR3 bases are TGTGCCAGCAGTCCCAGACAGGGACGAGAAAAACTGTTTTTT.

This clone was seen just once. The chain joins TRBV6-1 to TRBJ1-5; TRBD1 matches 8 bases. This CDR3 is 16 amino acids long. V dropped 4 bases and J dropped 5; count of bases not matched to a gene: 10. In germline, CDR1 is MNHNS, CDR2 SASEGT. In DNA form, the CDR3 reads TGTGCCAGCAGTGGGCGATCGGACAGGGTGGATCAGCCCCAGCATTTT. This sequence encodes CASSGRSDRVDQPQHF.

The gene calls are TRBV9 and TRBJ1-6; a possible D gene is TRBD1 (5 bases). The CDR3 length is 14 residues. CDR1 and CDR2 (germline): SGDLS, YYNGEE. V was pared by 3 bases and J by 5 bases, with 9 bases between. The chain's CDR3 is CASSGQGNNSPLHF. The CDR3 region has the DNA TGTGCCAGCAGCGGGCAGGGAAATAATTCACCCCTCCACTTT.

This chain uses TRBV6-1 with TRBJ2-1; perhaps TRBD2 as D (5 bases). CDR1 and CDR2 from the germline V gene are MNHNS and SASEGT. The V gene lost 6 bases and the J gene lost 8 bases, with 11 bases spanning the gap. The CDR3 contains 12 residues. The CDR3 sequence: CASRSTTYEQFF. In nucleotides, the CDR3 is TGTGCCAGCAGGTCGACTACCTATGAGCAGTTCTTC.

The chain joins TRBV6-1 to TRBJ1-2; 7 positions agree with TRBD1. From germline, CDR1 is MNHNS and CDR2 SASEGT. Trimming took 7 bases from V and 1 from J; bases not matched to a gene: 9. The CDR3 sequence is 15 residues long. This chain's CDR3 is CASTQGGGFNYGYTF. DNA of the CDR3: TGTGCCAGCACCCAGGGAGGGGGCTTTAACTATGGCTACACCTTC.

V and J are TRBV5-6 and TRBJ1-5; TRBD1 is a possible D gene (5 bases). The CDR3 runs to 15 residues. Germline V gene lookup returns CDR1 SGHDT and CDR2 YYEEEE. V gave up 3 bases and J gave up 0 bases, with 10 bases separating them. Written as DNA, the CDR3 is TGTGCCAGCAGCTGGGGACCGCATAGCAATCAGCCCCAGCATTTT. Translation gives CASSWGPHSNQPQHF.

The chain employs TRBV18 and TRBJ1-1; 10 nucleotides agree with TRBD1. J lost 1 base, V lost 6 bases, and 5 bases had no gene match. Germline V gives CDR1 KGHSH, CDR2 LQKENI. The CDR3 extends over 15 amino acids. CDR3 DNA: TGTGCCAGCTCTCGCGGACAGGGGGGGAACACTGAAGCTTTCTTT. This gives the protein CASSRGQGGNTEAFF.

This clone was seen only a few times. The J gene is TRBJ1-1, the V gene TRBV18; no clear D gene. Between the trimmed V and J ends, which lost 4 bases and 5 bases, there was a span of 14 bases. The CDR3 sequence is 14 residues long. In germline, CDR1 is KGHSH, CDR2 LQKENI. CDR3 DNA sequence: TGTGCCAGCTCACTCCAGCAGGCTGAGACTGAAGCTTTCTTT. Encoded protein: CASSLQQAETEAFF.